This section outlines one T cell receptor beta chain sequence together with its context. The assay was immunoSEQ multiplex PCR, and TCRdb's table has in-frame clones only and misses some. The sample lists approximately 200,000 clones, about 91% occurring once. These data originate in a study of blood T cell repertoires in COVID-19. Study context: Both acute and convalescent COVID-19 samples were obtained from the United States, Italy and Spain. In each case, the material was cDNA or gDNA derived from T cells, B-cell-depleted T cells, or PBMCs.

What was sequenced was peripheral blood. This receptor was obtained from a woman in her twenties or thirties with acute or convalescent COVID-19.

The CDR3 is CASSHRDRDDEQYF. The CDR3 DNA follows: TGCGCCAGCAGCCACCGGGACAGGGACGACGAGCAGTACTTC. The gene calls are TRBV5-1 and TRBJ2-7, with 9 bases aligning to TRBD1. Germline V gene lookup returns CDR1 SGHRS and CDR2 YFSETQ. CDR3 size: 14 residues. Trimming removed 4 bases from V and 5 bases from J; junction bases left unmatched: 7. The whole variable domain, filled in from reference TRBV5-1 and TRBJ2-7, reads KAGVTQTPRYLIKTRGQQVTLSCSPISGHRSVSWYQQTPGQGLQFLFEYFSETQRNKGNFPGRFSGRQFSNSRSEMNVSTLELGDSALYLCASSHRDRDDEQYFGPGTRLTVT.